This T cell receptor beta chain was captured in a study of cytomegalovirus exposure and HLA in healthy donors. The germline V gene encodes CDR1 SGDLS and CDR2 YYNGEE. The CDR3 is 16 amino acids. The V segment lost 0 bases and the J segment 4 bases; nucleotides outside the gene matches: 5. Of note for this clone: Antigen: not known.

Vbeta (60) and Jbeta (13) primers were used in the PCR. Here immunoSEQ multiplex PCR was the method, and the copy in TCRdb shows in-frame clones only, minus some. This sample carries about 150,000 clones, roughly 81% of them seen once, and the ten largest clones take roughly 2.3%. Findings and limits, study-wide: Because they were indistinguishable, some V segments, including TRBV6-2 and TRBV6-3, were excluded. Across donors, sequencing depth was assumed by presence/absence analyses to be roughly uniform. Judged likely to be a sequencing artifact was a cluster of highly shared sequence variants.

Sequences were obtained from PBMCs. The V and J genes are TRBV9 and TRBJ2-5; 11 bases are shared with TRBD2. The source of this sequence is a woman under 30 in good health and CMV-seronegative. CDR3: CASSVGLAGGSETQYF. The CDR3 region has the DNA TGTGCCAGCAGCGTAGGTTTAGCGGGAGGGTCAGAGACCCAGTACTTC.